This T cell receptor (beta chain) was retrieved from a study of blood T cell repertoires in COVID-19. Looking at the study overall: The origin of the acute and convalescent COVID-19 samples was the United States, Italy and Spain. Sample material is recorded as cDNA or gDNA derived from T cells, B-cell-depleted T cells, or PBMCs.

Produced via immunoSEQ multiplex PCR; TCRdb's table is partial and in-frame only. Altogether some 200,000 clones are present, 87% being singletons, with the ten largest covering 2% to 2.5%. There are 13 residues in the CDR3. J lost 5 bases, V lost 3 bases, and 5 bases had no gene match. Germline CDR1 DFQATT, CDR2 SNEGSKA (reference sequence). Individuals drawn from under 30 US areas were roughly 18 to 95 years old. The sample was PBMCs or T cells enriched from blood (not recorded which). The rearrangement joins TRBV20-1 to TRBJ1-2, with 8 bases fitting TRBD1. This clonotype was obtained from a woman between 25 and 40 years old who had recovered from COVID-19. CDR3 sequence: CSASPGQGYGYTF. The CDR3 bases are TGCAGTGCTAGTCCCGGACAGGGTTATGGCTACACCTTC.